This T cell receptor beta chain was found in a study of shared clonotypes between healthy human individuals. The CDR3 sequence is 15 residues long. The V segment lost 1 base and the J segment 8 bases; nucleotides outside the gene matches: 6. CDR1 is SEHNR, CDR2 FQNEAQ, per germline (reference sequence). TCRdb keeps only in-frame clones here, not all; method: immunoSEQ multiplex PCR. The table has about 2.4 million clones, 90% to 95% seen once; the top ten hold 0.36%. Sequencing used naive CD4+ T cells from PBMCs. The subset was: CD45RA+ positively selected. J is TRBJ2-1 and V is TRBV7-9; 9 nucleotides agree with TRBD1. This TCR derives from a young man in good health. Some clones in this sample may be carry-over from other donors' samples. The CDR3 region has the DNA TGTGCCAGCAGCTTAGTATGGGACAGGGACGATGAGCAGTTCTTC. As protein: CASSLVWDRDDEQFF.